What follows are 5 T cell receptor beta chains derived from one specimen sequenced in a study of CD8+ T cells in alopecia areata. RNA was extracted and reverse transcribed into cDNA as the sequencing template. Some clones are missing from TCRdb's copy, which holds only in-frame ones; the method was immunoSEQ multiplex PCR. The sample records 110,000 to 150,000 clones, around 51% being singletons. The source was CD4+ T cells sorted from blood, collected at week 0. These receptor sequences come from a human donor with alopecia areata.

The chain couples TRBV5-4 to TRBJ2-5; TRBD1 agrees at 9 bases. Germline assignment: CDR1 SGHNT and CDR2 YYREEE (reference sequence). The ends lost 3 bases at V and 5 bases at J; junction bases unmatched: 11. The CDR3 length is 16 residues. The CDR3 DNA is TGTGCCAGCAGCTCCGGGACAGGGAGAGTTGTGGAGACCCAGTACTTC. Translated, it gives CASSSGTGRVVETQYF.

This sequence joins TRBV30 and TRBJ2-3; D not resolved. V dropped 3 bases and J dropped 0 bases, with 7 bases sitting between them. Per germline, CDR1 GTSNPN and CDR2 SVGIG (reference sequence). The CDR3 consists of 13 residues. The CDR3 sequence: CAWRSGSTDTQYF. As DNA, the CDR3 is TGTGCCTGGAGGTCCGGAAGCACAGATACGCAGTATTTT.

This clone was found a few times. The chain has TRBV5-5 and TRBJ2-2; 9 bases line up with TRBD2. Unmatched junction bases numbered 4, after V lost 4 bases and J lost 0 bases. The CDR3 covers 16 residues. The germline gives CDR1 SGHKS, CDR2 YYEKEE (reference sequence). DNA for the CDR3: TGTGCCAGCAGCCTACGGACTAGCGCGAACACCGGGGAGCTGTTTTTT. Protein: CASSLRTSANTGELFF.

The rearrangement uses TRBV29-1 and TRBJ1-2, with a possible D match to TRBD1 (5 bases). The V gene lost 7 bases and the J gene lost 3 bases, with 12 bases spanning the gap. The germline CDR1 and CDR2 sequences are SQVTM and ANQGSEA. The CDR3 extends over 12 amino acids. CDR3 sequence reads: CSGGTEDYGYTF. The CDR3 region has the DNA TGCAGCGGCGGGACCGAAGACTATGGCTACACCTTC. Combining the CDR3 with reference TRBV29-1 and TRBJ1-2 gives the whole variable domain SAVISQKPSRDICQRGTSLTIQCQVDSQVTMMFWYRQQPGQSLTLIATANQGSEATYESGFVIDKFPISRPNLTFSTLTVSNMSPEDSSIYLCSGGTEDYGYTFGSGTRLTVV.

This sequence joins TRBV7-2 and TRBJ1-2; 7 bases are shared with TRBD1. Trimming removed 4 bases from V and 5 bases from J; junction bases left unmatched: 4. Germline V gene lookup returns CDR1 SGHTA and CDR2 FQGNSA. The length of the CDR3 is 13 residues. As DNA, the CDR3 is TGTGCCAGCAGCTCCACAGGGGTTTATGGCTACACCTTC. Translating gives CASSSTGVYGYTF. The full variable domain, with the rest looked up from reference TRBV7-2 and TRBJ1-2, is GAGVSQSPSNKVTEKGKDVELRCDPISGHTALYWYRQSLGQGLEFLIYFQGNSAPDKSGLPSDRFSAERTGGSVSTLTIQRTQQEDSAVYLCASSSTGVYGYTFGSGTRLTVV.